One sample yielded the 17 T cell receptor beta chains listed below, sequenced in a study of tumor-infiltrating lymphocytes in localized non-small cell lung cancer. Produced via immunoSEQ multiplex PCR; TCRdb's table is partial and in-frame only. The sample consists of some 15,000 clones, 73% of them appearing once. The sample taken for sequencing was lung tumor tissue. The receptors were sampled from a human donor with non-small cell lung cancer.

The chain has TRBV19 and TRBJ2-3; 9 nucleotides agree with TRBD2. With 5 bases clipped from V and 2 bases from J, the junction kept 11 bases outside the gene matches. The CDR3 sequence is 17 residues long. Germline loops: CDR1 LNHDA, CDR2 SQIVND (reference sequence). The CDR3 protein is CASSVVGLAPSTDTQYF. The CDR3 DNA follows: TGTGCCAGTAGTGTCGTCGGACTAGCGCCTTCCACAGATACGCAGTATTTT.

The chain joins TRBV6-1 to TRBJ2-7; the D call may be TRBD1 or TRBD2 (7 bases each). Germline V gene lookup returns CDR1 MNHNS and CDR2 SASEGT. Trimming stripped 4 bases from V and 0 bases from J, with 16 bases between. This CDR3 is 16 amino acids long. The CDR3 region has the DNA TGTGCCAGCAGTGCGAGGGGGGGGGACAGCTCCTACGAGCAGTACTTC. It encodes CASSARGGDSSYEQYF.

The chain links TRBV28 to TRBJ2-7; D remains ambiguous. V dropped 6 bases and J dropped 0 bases, with 15 bases sitting between them. The CDR3 spans 15 residues. CDR1 and CDR2 (germline): MDHEN, SYDVKM. The CDR3 region has the DNA TGTGCCAGCAGGAAATCGACCGAAAGCTCCTACGAGCAGTACTTC. Translating gives CASRKSTESSYEQYF.

This clone has only a few counts. The chain employs TRBV10-3 and TRBJ1-1, with D tentatively TRBD1 (5 bases). Germline V gene sequence: CDR1 ENHRY, CDR2 SYGVKD. Trimming took off 11 bases at V and 1 base at J, with 14 bases between the two ends. The CDR3 loop spans 13 amino acids. For the CDR3, the DNA is TGTGCCGCCTCGGGGGGAGGGAACACTGAAGCTTTCTTT. The encoded protein is CAASGGGNTEAFF.

V and J are TRBV7-7 and TRBJ2-1, with 12 bases identical to TRBD2. The CDR3 spans 13 residues. Germline V gene sequence: CDR1 SSHAT, CDR2 FNYEAQ (reference sequence). CDR3 protein: CASEGLAGNEQFF. DNA of the CDR3: TGTGCTAGTGAGGGACTAGCGGGCAATGAGCAGTTCTTC.

This CDR3 is CASSFKEGASTDTQYF. The CDR3 DNA is TGTGCCAGCAGCTTCAAAGAGGGGGCGAGCACAGATACGCAGTATTTT. This sequence joins TRBV13 and TRBJ2-3; 7 bases align to TRBD1. The germline V gene has CDR1 PRHDT and CDR2 FYEKMQ (reference sequence). The V and J ends lost 3 bases and 0 bases, in that order; junction bases with no gene match: 6. The CDR3 extends over 16 amino acids.

V and J are TRBV10-3 and TRBJ2-7; D is tentatively TRBD1 or TRBD2 (6 bases each). V lost 5 bases and J 4 bases, leaving 15 bases between the germline ends. CDR1 ENHRY and CDR2 SYGVKD come from the germline V gene. The CDR3 totals 14 residues. CDR3 sequence: CAISRDRGLYEQYF. The CDR3 DNA reads as TGTGCCATCAGTCGTGATCGGGGGCTATACGAGCAGTACTTC.

The CDR3 sequence: CASSLGEGRNIQYF. The CDR3 nucleotides are TGTGCCAGCAGCTTAGGGGAGGGTAGGAACATTCAGTACTTC. V gene TRBV11-2 combines with J gene TRBJ2-4, with 7 bases aligning to TRBD2. Germline V gives CDR1 SGHAT, CDR2 FQNNGV. The CDR3 sequence is 14 residues long. Trimming removed 1 base from V and 7 bases from J; junction bases left unmatched: 4.

This clone is deemed medium-sized (0.01 to 0.1%). The V gene is TRBV7-3, the J gene TRBJ1-1, with 9 nucleotides matching TRBD1. CDR3 size: 13 residues. V gave up 5 bases and J gave up 4 bases; unmatched junction bases: 2. Germline lookup yields CDR1 SGHTA and CDR2 FQGTGA. The CDR3 DNA follows: TGTGCCAGCAGCCCGACAGGGGGCACTGAAGCTTTCTTT. Its translation is CASSPTGGTEAFF.

A few counts support this clone. V gene TRBV2 combines with J gene TRBJ1-5, with TRBD1 identical over 8 bases. The CDR3 length is 13 residues. With V trimmed by 6 bases and J by 7 bases, 5 bases remained unmatched. CDR1 and CDR2 (germline): SNHLY, FYNNEI. The CDR3 nucleotides are TGTGCCAGCAGCGACAGGGGAGGCCAGCCCCAGCATTTT. This sequence encodes CASSDRGGQPQHF.

The chain uses TRBV7-6 and TRBJ2-1; D is undetermined. Germline V gene sequence: CDR1 SGHVS, CDR2 FNYEAQ. This CDR3 is 13 amino acids long. Between the trimmed V and J ends, which lost 4 bases and 8 bases, there was a span of 12 bases. The CDR3 region is CASSSFRKDEQFF. The CDR3 nucleotides are TGTGCCAGCAGCTCCTTTAGGAAGGATGAGCAGTTCTTC.

This chain joins TRBV30 and TRBJ2-3; D unresolved. Germline values: CDR1 GTSNPN, CDR2 SVGIG (reference sequence). V was cut by 1 base and J by 6 bases, with 8 bases left in between. This CDR3 has 12 residues. Here the CDR3 DNA reads TGTGCCTGGAGTGGTGGTTTGGATACGCAGTATTTT. It specifies CAWSGGLDTQYF.

This clone was picked up a small number of times. J is TRBJ2-7 and V is TRBV28; 11 positions agree with TRBD1. The V segment lost 4 bases and the J segment 2 bases; nucleotides outside the gene matches: 4. The CDR3 has 15 amino acids. Germline CDR1 reads MDHEN; CDR2 reads SYDVKM. This CDR3 is CASSSRDRGTYEQYF. Written as DNA, the CDR3 is TGTGCCAGCAGTTCCCGGGACAGGGGGACCTACGAGCAGTACTTC.

The rearrangement uses TRBV19 and TRBJ1-1; D remains unclear. Deletions cut 3 bases from V and 4 bases from J, with 9 bases between. This CDR3 is built from 13 residues. The germline V gene has CDR1 LNHDA and CDR2 SQIVND (reference sequence). The CDR3, as DNA: TGTGCCAGTAGTATTTCACAGTCCACTGAAGCTTTCTTT. Translating gives CASSISQSTEAFF.

This chain links TRBV25-1 with TRBJ2-3; 8 bases are shared with TRBD2. This CDR3 contains 14 residues. With V trimmed by 6 bases and J by 2 bases, 4 bases remained unmatched. Germline V gene lookup returns CDR1 MGHDK and CDR2 SYGVNS. The CDR3 sequence: CASRVAGNTDTQYF. CDR3 DNA: TGTGCCAGCAGAGTAGCGGGGAACACAGATACGCAGTATTTT.

This clone was detected only once. This sequence joins TRBV7-9 and TRBJ2-5; TRBD1 agrees at 7 bases. Germline values: CDR1 SEHNR, CDR2 FQNEAQ (reference sequence). The CDR3 length is 15 residues. After removal of 5 bases from V and 2 bases from J, the junction contained 8 bases not matched to a gene. The CDR3 bases are TGTGCCAGCAGCCGGACCCGGGACAGTCAAGAGACCCAGTACTTC. This translates into CASSRTRDSQETQYF.

The J gene is TRBJ2-7, the V gene TRBV5-1; 10 bases map to TRBD1. CDR3 size: 15 residues. Germline CDR1 SGHRS, CDR2 YFSETQ. The V gene end was trimmed by 0 bases and the J gene end by 4 bases; junction bases not matched to a gene: 4. The CDR3 DNA follows: TGCGCCAGCAGCTTGGGCGGGACAGGGGATTACGAGCAGTACTTC. Residues: CASSLGGTGDYEQYF.